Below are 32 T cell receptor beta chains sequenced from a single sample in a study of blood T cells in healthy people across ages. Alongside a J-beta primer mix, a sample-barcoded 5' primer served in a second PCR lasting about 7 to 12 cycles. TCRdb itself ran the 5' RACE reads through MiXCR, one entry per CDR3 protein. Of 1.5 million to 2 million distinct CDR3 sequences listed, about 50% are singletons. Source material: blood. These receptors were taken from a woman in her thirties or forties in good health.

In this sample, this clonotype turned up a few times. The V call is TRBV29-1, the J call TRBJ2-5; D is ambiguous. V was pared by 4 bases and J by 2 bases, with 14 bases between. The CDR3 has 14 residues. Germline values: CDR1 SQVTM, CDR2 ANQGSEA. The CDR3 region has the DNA TGCAGCGTTGGGGCGCCCCCCCTACAAGAGACCCAGTACTTC. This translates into CSVGAPPLQETQYF.

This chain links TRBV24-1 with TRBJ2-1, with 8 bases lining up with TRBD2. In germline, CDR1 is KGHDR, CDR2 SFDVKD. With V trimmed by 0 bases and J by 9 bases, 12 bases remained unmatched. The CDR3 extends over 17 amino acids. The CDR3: CATSDLRDGGAWGEQFF. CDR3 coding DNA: TGTGCCACCAGTGATTTGCGAGACGGGGGGGCCTGGGGTGAGCAGTTCTTC.

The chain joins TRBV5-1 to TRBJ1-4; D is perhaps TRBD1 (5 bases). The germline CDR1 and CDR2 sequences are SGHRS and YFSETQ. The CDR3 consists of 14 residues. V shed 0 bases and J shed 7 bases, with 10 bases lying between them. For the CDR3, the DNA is TGCGCCAGCAGCTTGGCGGGGCGGACTGAAAAACTGTTTTTT. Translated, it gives CASSLAGRTEKLFF. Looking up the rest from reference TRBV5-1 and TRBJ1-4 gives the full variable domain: KAGVTQTPRYLIKTRGQQVTLSCSPISGHRSVSWYQQTPGQGLQFLFEYFSETQRNKGNFPGRFSGRQFSNSRSEMNVSTLELGDSALYLCASSLAGRTEKLFFGSGTQLSVL.

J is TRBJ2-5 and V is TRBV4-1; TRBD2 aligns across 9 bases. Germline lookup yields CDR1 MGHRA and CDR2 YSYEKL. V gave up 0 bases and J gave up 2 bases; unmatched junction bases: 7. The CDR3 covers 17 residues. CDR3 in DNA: TGCGCCAGCAGCCAAGATTACGGGCTAGCGGGACAAGAGACCCAGTACTTC. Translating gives CASSQDYGLAGQETQYF.

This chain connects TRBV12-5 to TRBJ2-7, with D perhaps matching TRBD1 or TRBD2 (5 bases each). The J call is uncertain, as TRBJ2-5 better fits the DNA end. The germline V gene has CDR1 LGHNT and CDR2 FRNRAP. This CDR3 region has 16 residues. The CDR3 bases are TGTGCTAGTGGTAGGCAAGCAGGGACCCCTAAAGAGACCCAGTACTTC. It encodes CASGRQAGTPKETQYF.

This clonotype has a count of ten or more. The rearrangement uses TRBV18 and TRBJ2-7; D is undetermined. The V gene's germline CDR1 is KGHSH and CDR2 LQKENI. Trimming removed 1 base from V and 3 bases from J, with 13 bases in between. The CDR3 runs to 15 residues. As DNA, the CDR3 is TGTGCCAGCTCACCACTACCCCAGGACCACTACGAGCAGTACTTC. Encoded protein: CASSPLPQDHYEQYF.

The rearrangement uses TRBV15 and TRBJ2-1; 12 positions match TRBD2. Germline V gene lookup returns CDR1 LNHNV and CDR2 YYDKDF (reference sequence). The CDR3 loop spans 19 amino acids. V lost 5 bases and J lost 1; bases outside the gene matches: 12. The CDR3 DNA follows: TGTGCCACCAGCTCTCGACTAGCGGGGGTCGGGATATCCTACAATGAGCAGTTCTTC. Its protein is CATSSRLAGVGISYNEQFF.

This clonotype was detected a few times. The CDR3 loop is CASSVPGTGFSGANVLTF. DNA for the CDR3: TGTGCCAGCAGCGTTCCCGGGACAGGGTTCTCTGGGGCCAACGTCCTGACTTTC. The chain is built from TRBV14 and TRBJ2-6; 9 bases agree with TRBD1. The CDR3 is 18 amino acids. The V gene's germline CDR1 is SGHDN and CDR2 FVKESK. With 5 bases clipped from V and 0 bases from J, the junction kept 8 bases outside the gene matches.

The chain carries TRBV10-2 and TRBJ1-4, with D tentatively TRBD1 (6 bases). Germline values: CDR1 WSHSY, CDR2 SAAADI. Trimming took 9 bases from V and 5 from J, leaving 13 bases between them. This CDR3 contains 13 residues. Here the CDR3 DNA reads TGCGCCAGGGTACAGGGAGAGAATGAAAAACTGTTTTTT. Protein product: CARVQGENEKLFF.

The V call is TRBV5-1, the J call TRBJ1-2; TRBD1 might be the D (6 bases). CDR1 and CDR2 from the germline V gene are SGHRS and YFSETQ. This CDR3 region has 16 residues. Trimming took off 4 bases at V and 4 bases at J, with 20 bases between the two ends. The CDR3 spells CASSLEGHRVVYGYTF. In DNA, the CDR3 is TGCGCCAGCAGCCTGGAGGGCCACAGGGTAGTCTATGGCTACACCTTC.

CDR3 residues: CASSPDRGPRLQYF. The CDR3 DNA reads TGTGCCAGCAGCCCGGACAGGGGGCCCAGACTGCAGTACTTC. The chain joins TRBV28 to TRBJ2-5, with TRBD1 matching 11 bases. This CDR3 is 14 amino acids long. Germline V gene data show CDR1 as MDHEN and CDR2 as SYDVKM. The junction had 11 bases not matched to a gene; V was cut back by 6 bases and J by 11 bases. Looking up the rest from reference TRBV28 and TRBJ2-5 gives the full variable domain: DVKVTQSSRYLVKRTGEKVFLECVQDMDHENMFWYRQDPGLGLRLIYFSYDVKMKEKGDIPEGYSVSREKKERFSLILESASTNQTSMYLCASSPDRGPRLQYFGPGTRLLVL.

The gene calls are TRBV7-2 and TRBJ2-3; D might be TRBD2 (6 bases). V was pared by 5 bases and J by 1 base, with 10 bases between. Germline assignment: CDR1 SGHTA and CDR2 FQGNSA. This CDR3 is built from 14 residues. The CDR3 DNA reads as TGTGCCAGCAGCCAATGGGGGGGCACAGATACGCAGTATTTT. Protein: CASSQWGGTDTQYF.

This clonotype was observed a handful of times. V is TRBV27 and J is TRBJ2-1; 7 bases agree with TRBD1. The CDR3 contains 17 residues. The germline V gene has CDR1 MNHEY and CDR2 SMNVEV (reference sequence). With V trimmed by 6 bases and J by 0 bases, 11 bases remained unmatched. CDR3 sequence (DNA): TGTGCCAGCAGCTCGAACAGGGGCCTAAGCTCCTACAATGAGCAGTTCTTC. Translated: CASSSNRGLSSYNEQFF.

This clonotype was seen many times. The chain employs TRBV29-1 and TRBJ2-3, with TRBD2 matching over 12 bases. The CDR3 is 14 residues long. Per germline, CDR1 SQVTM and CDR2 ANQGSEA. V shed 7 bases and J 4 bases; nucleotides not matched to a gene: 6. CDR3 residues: CSGKTSGGPDTQYF. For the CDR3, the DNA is TGCAGCGGCAAGACTAGCGGGGGTCCAGATACGCAGTATTTT.

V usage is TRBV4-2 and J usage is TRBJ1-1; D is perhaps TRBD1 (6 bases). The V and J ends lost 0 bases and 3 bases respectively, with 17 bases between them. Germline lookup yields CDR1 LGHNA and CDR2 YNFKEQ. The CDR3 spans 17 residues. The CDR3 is CASSQDAGEVAYTEAFF. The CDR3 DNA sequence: TGTGCCAGCAGCCAAGATGCAGGGGAGGTGGCTTACACTGAAGCTTTCTTT.

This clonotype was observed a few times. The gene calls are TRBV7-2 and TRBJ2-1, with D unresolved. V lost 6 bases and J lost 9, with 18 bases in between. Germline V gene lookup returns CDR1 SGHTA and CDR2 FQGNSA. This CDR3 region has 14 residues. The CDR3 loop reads CASSPPPLSGEQFF. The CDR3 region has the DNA TGTGCCAGCAGTCCTCCACCACTTTCGGGTGAGCAGTTCTTC.

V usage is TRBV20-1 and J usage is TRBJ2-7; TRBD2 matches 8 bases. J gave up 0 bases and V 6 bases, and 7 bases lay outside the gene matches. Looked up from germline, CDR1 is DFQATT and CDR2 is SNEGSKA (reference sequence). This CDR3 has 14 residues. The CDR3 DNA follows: TGCAGTGCCCCCATGCGGGGGGCCTCCTACGAGCAGTACTTC. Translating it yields CSAPMRGASYEQYF.

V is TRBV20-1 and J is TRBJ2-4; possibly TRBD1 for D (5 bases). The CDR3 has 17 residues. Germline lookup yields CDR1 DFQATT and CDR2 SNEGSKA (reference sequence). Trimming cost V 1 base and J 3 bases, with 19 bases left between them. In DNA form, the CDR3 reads TGCAGTGCTAGAGCGGATTCGGACACTCACGGCAAAAACATTCAGTACTTC. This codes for CSARADSDTHGKNIQYF.

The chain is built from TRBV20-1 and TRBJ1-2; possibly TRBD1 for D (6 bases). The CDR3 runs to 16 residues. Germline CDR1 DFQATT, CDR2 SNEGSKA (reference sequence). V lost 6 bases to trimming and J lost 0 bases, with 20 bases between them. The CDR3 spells CSAPDRLHLSNYGYTF. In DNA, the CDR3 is TGCAGTGCCCCCGACAGGCTACATCTTTCTAACTATGGCTACACCTTC.

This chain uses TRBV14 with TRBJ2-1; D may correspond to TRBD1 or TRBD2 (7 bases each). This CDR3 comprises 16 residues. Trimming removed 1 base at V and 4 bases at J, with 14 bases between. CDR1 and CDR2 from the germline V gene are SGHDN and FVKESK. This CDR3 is CASSQVQGGAYNEQFF. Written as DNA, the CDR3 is TGTGCCAGCAGCCAAGTTCAGGGGGGGGCTTACAATGAGCAGTTCTTC.

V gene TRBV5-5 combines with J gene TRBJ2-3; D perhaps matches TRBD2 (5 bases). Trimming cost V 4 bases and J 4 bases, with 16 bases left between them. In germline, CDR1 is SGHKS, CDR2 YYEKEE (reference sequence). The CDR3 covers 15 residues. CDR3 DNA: TGTGCCAGCAGCCCTCTGACTGGTAGCGCAGATACGCAGTATTTT. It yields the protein CASSPLTGSADTQYF.

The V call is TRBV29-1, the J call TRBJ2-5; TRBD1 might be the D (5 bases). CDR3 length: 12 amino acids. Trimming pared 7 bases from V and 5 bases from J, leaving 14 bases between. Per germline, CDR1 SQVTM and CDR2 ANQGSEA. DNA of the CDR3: TGCAGCGGACGGACACCAGCGGAGACCCAGTACTTC. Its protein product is CSGRTPAETQYF. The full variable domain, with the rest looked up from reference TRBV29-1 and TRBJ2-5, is SAVISQKPSRDICQRGTSLTIQCQVDSQVTMMFWYRQQPGQSLTLIATANQGSEATYESGFVIDKFPISRPNLTFSTLTVSNMSPEDSSIYLCSGRTPAETQYFGPGTRLLVL.

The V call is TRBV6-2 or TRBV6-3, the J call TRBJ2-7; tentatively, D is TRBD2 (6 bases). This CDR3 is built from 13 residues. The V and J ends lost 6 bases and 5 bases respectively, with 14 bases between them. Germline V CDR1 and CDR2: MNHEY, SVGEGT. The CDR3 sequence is CASSHYGGNEQYF. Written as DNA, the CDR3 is TGTGCCAGCAGCCACTACGGGGGAAACGAGCAGTACTTC.

In nucleotides, the CDR3 is TGTGCCAGCAGCCCTAAAGGTGGGTCAACCGCGACCCAGTACTTC. It translates to CASSPKGGSTATQYF. The gene calls are TRBV7-3 and TRBJ2-5; D not certain. V lost 5 bases and J lost 7, with 20 bases in between. There are 15 residues in the CDR3. Germline V gene lookup returns CDR1 SGHTA and CDR2 FQGTGA.

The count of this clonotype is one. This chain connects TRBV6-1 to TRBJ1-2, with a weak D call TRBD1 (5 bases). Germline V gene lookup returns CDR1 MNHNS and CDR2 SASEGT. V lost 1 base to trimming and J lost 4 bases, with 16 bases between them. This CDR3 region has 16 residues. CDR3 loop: CASSEVESAGGYGYTF. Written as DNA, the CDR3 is TGTGCCAGCAGTGAAGTAGAAAGCGCTGGGGGCTATGGCTACACCTTC.

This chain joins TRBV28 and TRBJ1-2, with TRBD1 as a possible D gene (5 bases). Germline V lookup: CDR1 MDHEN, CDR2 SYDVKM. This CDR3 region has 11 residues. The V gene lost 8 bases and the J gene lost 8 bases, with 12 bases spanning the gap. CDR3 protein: CASGRGGGYTF. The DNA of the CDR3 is TGTGCCAGCGGAAGGGGAGGAGGCTACACCTTC.

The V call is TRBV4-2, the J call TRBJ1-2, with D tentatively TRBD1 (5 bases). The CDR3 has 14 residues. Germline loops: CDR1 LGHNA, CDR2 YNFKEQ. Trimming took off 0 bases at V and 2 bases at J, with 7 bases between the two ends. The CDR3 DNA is TGTGCCAGCAGCCAAGAACAGGAGAACTATGGCTACACCTTC. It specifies CASSQEQENYGYTF.

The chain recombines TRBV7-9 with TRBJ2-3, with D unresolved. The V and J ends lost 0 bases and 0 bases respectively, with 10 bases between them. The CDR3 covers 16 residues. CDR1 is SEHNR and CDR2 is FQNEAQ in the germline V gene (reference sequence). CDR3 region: CASSLASKLSTDTQYF. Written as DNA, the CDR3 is TGTGCCAGCAGCTTAGCATCCAAGCTGAGCACAGATACGCAGTATTTT.

The CDR3 sequence is CASSEGIREQETQYF. The CDR3 DNA reads as TGTGCCAGCAGTGAAGGGATCCGGGAGCAAGAGACCCAGTACTTC. The chain joins TRBV25-1 to TRBJ2-5; possibly TRBD2 for D (6 bases). Germline CDR1 and CDR2: MGHDK and SYGVNS. The length of the CDR3 is 15 residues. Deletions cut 2 bases from V and 2 bases from J, with 12 bases between.

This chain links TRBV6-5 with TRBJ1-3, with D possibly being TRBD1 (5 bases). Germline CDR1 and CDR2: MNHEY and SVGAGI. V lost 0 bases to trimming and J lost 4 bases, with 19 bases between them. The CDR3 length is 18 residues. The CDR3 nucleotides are TGTGCCAGCAGTTACTCGAGGAAAGGGGCAACTAAAGGAAACACCATATATTTT. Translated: CASSYSRKGATKGNTIYF.

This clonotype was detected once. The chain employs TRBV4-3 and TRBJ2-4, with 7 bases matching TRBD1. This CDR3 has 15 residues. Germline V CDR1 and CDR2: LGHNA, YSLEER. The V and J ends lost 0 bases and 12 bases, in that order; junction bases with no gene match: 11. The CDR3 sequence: CASSQDRTPRDSQYF. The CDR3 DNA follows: TGCGCCAGCAGCCAAGATCGCACTCCCCGGGACAGTCAGTACTTC.

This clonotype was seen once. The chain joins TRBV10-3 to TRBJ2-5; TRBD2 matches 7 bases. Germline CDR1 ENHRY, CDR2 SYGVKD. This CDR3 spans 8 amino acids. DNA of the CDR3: TGTGAGGGAGGGGAGCAGTACTTC. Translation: CEGGEQYF.